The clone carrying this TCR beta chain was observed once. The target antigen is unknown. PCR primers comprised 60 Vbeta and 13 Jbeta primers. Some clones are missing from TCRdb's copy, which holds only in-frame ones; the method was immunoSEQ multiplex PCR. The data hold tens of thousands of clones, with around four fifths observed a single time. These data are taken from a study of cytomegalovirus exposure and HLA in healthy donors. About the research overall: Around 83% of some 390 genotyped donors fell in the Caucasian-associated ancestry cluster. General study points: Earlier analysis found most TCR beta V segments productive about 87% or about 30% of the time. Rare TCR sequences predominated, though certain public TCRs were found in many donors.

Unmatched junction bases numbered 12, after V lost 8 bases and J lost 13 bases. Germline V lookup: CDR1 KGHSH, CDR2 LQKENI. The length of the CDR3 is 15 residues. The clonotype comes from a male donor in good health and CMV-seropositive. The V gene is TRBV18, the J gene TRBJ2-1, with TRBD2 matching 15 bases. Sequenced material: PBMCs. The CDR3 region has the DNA TGTGCCAGCGCCGCCGGACTAGCGGGAGGGCCAGGTCAGTTCTTC. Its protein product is CASAAGLAGGPGQFF.